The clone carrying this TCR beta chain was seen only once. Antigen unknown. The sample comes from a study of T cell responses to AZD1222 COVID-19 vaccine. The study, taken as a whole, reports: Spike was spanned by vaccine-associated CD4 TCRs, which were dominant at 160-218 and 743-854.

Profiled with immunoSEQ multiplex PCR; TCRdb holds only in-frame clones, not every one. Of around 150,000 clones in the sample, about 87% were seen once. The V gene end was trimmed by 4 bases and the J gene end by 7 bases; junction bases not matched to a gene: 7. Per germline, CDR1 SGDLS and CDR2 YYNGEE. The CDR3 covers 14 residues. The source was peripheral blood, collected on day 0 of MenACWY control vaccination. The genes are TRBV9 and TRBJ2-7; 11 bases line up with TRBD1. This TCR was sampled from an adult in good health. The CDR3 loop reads CASSPGQGAGEQYF. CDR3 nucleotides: TGTGCCAGCAGCCCAGGACAGGGGGCAGGGGAGCAGTACTTC. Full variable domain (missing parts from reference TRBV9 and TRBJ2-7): DSGVTQTPKHLITATGQRVTLRCSPRSGDLSVYWYQQSLDQGLQFLIQYYNGEERAKGNILERFSAQQFPDLHSELNLSSLELGDSALYFCASSPGQGAGEQYFGPGTRLTVT.